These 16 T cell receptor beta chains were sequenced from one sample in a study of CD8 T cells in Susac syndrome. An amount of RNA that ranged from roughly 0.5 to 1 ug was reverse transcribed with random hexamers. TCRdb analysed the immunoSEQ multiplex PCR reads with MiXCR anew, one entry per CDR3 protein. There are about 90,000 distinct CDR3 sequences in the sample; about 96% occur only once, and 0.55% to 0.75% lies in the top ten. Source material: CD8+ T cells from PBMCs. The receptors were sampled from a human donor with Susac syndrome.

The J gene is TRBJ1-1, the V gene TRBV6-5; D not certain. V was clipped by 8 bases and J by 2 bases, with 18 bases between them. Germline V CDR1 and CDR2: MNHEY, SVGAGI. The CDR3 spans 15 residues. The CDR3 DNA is TGTGCCAGCGGCGATGGGAGTGAAACCAACACTGAAGCTTTCTTT. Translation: CASGDGSETNTEAFF.

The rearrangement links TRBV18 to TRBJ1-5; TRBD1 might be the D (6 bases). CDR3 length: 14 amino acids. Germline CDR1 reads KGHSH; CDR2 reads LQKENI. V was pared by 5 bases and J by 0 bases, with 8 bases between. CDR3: CASSRGTSNQPQHF. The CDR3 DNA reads TGTGCCAGCTCAAGGGGGACTAGCAATCAGCCCCAGCATTTT.

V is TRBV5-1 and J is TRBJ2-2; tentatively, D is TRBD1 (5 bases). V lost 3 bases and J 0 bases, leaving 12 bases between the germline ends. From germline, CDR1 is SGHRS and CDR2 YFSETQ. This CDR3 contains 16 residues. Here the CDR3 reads CASSSTTVPNTGELFF. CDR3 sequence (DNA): TGCGCCAGCAGCTCCACGACAGTACCGAACACCGGGGAGCTGTTTTTT.

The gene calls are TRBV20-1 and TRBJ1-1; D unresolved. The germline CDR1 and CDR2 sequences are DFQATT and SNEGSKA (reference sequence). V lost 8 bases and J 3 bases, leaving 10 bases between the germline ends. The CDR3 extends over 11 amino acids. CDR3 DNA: TGCAGTCTTCGTGAGGACACTGAAGCTTTCTTT. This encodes CSLREDTEAFF.

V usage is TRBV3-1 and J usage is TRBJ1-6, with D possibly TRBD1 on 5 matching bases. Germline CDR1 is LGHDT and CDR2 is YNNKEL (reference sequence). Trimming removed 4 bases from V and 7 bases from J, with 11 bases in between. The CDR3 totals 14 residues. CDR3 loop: CASSPGTENSPLHF. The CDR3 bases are TGTGCCAGCAGCCCCGGGACGGAGAATTCACCCCTCCACTTT.

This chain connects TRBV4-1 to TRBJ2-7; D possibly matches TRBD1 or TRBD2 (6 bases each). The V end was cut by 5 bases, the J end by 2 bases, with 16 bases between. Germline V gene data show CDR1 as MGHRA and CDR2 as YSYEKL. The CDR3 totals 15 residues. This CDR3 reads CASSFRFGGAYEQYF. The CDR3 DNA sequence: TGCGCCAGCAGCTTTCGATTCGGGGGCGCCTACGAGCAGTACTTC.

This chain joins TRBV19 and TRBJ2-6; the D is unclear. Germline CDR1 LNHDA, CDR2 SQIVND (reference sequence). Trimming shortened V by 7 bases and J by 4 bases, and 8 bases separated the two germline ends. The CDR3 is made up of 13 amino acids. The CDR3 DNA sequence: TGTGCCAGTAAAAATAACGGGGCCAACGTCCTGACTTTC. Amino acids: CASKNNGANVLTF.

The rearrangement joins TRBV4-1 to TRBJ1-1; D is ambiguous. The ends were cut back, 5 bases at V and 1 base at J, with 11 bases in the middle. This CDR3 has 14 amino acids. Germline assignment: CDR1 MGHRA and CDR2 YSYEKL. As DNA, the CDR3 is TGCGCCAGCAGCTCCCACCTTGGGAACACTGAAGCTTTCTTT. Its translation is CASSSHLGNTEAFF.

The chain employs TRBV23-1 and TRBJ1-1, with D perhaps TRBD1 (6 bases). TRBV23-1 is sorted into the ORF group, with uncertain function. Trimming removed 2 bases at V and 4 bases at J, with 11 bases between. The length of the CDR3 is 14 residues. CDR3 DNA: TGCGCCAGCAGTCAACGTAGGGGGGGCACTGAAGCTTTCTTT. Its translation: CASSQRRGGTEAFF.

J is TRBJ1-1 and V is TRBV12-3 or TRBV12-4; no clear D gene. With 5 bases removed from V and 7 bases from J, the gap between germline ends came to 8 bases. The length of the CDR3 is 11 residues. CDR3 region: CASSPSVEAFF. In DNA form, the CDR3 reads TGTGCCAGCAGTCCGAGCGTTGAAGCTTTCTTT.

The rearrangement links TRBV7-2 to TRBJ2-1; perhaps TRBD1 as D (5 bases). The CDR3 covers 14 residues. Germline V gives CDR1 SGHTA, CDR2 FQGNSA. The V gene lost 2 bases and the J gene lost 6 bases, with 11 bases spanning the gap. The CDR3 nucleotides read TGTGCCAGCAGCTTACGACTGGGGCGCAATGAGCAGTTCTTC. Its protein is CASSLRLGRNEQFF.

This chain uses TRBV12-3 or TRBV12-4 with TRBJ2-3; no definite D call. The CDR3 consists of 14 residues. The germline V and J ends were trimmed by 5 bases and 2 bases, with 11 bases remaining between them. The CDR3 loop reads CASSLMGITDTQYF. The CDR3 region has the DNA TGTGCCAGCAGTCTGATGGGGATCACAGATACGCAGTATTTT.

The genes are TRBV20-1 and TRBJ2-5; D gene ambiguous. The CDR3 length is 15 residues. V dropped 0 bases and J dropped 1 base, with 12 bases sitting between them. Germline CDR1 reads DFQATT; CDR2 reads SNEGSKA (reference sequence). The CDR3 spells CSARDNRLPQETQYF. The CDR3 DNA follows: TGCAGTGCTAGAGACAACCGACTCCCCCAAGAGACCCAGTACTTC.

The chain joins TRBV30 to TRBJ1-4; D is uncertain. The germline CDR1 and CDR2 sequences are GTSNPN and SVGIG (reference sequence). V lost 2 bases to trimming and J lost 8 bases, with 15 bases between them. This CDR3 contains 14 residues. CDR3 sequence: CAWSSMPSGEKLFF. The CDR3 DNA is TGTGCCTGGAGTAGTATGCCATCGGGGGAAAAACTGTTTTTT.

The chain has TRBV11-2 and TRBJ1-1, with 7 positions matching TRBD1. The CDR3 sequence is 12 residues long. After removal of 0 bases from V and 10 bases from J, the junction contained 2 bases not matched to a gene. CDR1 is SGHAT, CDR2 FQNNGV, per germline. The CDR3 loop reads CASSLDQGGAFF. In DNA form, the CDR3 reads TGTGCCAGCAGCTTAGATCAGGGGGGAGCTTTCTTT. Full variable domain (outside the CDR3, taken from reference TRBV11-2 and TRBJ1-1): EAGVAQSPRYKIIEKRQSVAFWCNPISGHATLYWYQQILGQGPKLLIQFQNNGVVDDSQLPKDRFSAERLKGVDSTLKIQPAKLEDSAVYLCASSLDQGGAFFGQGTRLTVV.

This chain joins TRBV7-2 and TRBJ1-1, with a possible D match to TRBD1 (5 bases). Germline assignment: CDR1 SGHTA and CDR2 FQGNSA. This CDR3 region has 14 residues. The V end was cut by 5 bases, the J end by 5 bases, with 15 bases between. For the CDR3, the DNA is TGTGCCAGCAGCCCTGGGACCCCCGTTACTGAAGCTTTCTTT. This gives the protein CASSPGTPVTEAFF.